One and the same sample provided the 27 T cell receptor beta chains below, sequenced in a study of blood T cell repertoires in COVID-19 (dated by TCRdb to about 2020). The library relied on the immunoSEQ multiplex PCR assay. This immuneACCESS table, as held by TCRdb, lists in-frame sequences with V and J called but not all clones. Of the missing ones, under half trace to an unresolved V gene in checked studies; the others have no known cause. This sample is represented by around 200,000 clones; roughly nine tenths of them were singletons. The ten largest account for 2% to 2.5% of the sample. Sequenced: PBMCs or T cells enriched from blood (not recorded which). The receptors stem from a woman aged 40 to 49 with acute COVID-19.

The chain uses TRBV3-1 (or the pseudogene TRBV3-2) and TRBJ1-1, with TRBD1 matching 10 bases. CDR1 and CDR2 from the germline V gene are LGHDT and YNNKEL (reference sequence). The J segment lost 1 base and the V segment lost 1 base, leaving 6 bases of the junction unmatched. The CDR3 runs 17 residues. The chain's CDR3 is CASSQVGTGAPNTEAFF. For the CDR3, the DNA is TGTGCCAGCAGCCAAGTGGGGACAGGGGCTCCGAACACTGAAGCTTTCTTT.

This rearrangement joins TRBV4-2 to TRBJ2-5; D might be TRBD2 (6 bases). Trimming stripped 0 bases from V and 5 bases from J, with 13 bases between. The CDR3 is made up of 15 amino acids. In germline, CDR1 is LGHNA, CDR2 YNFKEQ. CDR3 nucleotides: TGTGCCAGCAGCCAAGATAGGAATAGCGGTGAGACCCAGTACTTC. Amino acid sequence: CASSQDRNSGETQYF.

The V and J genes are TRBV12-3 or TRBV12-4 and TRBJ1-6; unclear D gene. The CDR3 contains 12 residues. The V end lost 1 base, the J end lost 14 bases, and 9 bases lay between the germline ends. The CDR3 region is CASSLDWFSLHF. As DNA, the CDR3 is TGTGCCAGCAGTTTAGACTGGTTCTCCCTCCACTTT.

The CDR3 DNA follows: TGTGCCAGCAGCTGGAGGGCGGGCTACACAGATACGCAGTATTTT. It translates to CASSWRAGYTDTQYF. This chain joins TRBV5-4 and TRBJ2-3; D might be TRBD2 (6 bases). This CDR3 comprises 15 residues. The ends were cut back, 3 bases at V and 2 bases at J, with 13 bases in the middle. The V gene's germline CDR1 is SGHNT and CDR2 YYREEE (reference sequence).

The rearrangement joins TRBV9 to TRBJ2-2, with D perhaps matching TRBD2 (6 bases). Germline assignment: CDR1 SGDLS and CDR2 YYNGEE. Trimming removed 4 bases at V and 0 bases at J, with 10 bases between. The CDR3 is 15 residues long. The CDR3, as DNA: TGTGCCAGCAGCCACGGAGGGGCGAACACCGGGGAGCTGTTTTTT. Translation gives CASSHGGANTGELFF.

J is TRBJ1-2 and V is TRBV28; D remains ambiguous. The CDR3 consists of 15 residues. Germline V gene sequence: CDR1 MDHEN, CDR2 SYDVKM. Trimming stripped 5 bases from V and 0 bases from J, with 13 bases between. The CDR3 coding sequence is TGTGCCAGCAGTCCCCGCGGCAGAGCTAACTATGGCTACACCTTC. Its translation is CASSPRGRANYGYTF.

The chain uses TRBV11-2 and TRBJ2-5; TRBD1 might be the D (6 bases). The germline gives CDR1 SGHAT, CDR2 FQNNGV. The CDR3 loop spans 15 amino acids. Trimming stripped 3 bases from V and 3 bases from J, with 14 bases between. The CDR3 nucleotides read TGTGCCAGCAGCTTCTCACCGAACAGGGAAGAGACCCAGTACTTC. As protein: CASSFSPNREETQYF.

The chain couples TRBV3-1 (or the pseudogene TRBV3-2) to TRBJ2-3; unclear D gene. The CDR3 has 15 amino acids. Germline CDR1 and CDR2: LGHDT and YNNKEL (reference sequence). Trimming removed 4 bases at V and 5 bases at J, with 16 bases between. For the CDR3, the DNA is TGTGCCAGCAGCCCAGGTGGTGGCCGTCTAGATACGCAGTATTTT. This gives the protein CASSPGGGRLDTQYF.

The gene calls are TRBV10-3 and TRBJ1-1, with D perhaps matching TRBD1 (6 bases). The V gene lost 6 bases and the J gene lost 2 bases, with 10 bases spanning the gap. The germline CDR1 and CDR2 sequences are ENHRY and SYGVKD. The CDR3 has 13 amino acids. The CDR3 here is CAISKDSNTEAFF. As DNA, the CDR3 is TGTGCCATCAGCAAGGACAGTAACACTGAAGCTTTCTTT.

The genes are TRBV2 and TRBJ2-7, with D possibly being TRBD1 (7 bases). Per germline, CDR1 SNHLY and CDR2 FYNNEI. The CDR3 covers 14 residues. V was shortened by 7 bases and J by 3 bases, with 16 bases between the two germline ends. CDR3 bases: TGTGCCAGCAAAGGAGGGGGCATCTACTACGAGCAGTACTTC. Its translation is CASKGGGIYYEQYF.

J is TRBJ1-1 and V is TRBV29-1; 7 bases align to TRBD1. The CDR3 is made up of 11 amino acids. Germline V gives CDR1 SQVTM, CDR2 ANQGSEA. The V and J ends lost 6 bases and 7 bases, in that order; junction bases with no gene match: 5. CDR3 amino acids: CSVHRGGEAFF. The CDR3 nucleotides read TGCAGCGTCCACAGGGGAGGTGAAGCTTTCTTT.

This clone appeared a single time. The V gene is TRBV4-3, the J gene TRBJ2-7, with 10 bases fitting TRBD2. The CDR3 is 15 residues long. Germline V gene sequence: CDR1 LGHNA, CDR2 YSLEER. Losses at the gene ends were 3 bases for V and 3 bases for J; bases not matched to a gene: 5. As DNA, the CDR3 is TGCGCCAGCAGCCAGGGAACTAGCGGGGTCTACGAGCAGTACTTC. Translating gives CASSQGTSGVYEQYF.

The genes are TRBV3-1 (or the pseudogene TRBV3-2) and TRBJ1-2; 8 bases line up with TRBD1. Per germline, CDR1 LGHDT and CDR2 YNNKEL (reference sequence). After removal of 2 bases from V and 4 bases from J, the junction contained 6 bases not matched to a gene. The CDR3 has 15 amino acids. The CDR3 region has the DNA TGTGCCAGCAGCCAACCCAGGGGGCGCGTCTATGGCTACACCTTC. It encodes CASSQPRGRVYGYTF.

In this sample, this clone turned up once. This CDR3 is CASSLQDHEKLFF. The CDR3 bases are TGTGCCAGCAGTTTGCAGGATCATGAAAAACTGTTTTTT. The V call is TRBV12-3 or TRBV12-4, the J call TRBJ1-4, with unresolved D. The CDR3 is 13 amino acids. V was shortened by 3 bases and J by 6 bases, with 8 bases between the two germline ends.

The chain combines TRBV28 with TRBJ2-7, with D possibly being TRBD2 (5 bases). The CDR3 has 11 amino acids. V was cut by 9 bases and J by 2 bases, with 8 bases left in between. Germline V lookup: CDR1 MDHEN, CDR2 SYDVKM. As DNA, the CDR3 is TGTGCCAGTCGGGAAACCTACGAGCAGTACTTC. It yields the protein CASRETYEQYF.

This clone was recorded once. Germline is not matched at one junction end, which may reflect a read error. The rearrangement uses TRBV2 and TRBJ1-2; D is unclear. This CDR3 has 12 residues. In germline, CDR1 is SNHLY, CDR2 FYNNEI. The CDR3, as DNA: TGTGCCAGCAGTGAAGCCCGGACTCAACATCTCTTC. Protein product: CASSEARTQHLF.

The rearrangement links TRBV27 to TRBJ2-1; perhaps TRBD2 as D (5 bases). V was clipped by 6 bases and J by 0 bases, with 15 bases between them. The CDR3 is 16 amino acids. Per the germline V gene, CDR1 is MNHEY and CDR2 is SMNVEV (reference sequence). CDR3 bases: TGTGCCAGCAGCCCGAGGGCGGATAACTCCTACAATGAGCAGTTCTTC. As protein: CASSPRADNSYNEQFF.

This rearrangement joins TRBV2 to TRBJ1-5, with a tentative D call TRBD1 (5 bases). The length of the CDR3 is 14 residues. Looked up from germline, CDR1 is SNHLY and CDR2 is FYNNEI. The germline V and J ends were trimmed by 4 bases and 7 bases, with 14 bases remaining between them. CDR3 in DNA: TGTGCCAGCAGTGCAGTCGGGGGGGACCAGCCCCAGCATTTT. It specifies CASSAVGGDQPQHF.

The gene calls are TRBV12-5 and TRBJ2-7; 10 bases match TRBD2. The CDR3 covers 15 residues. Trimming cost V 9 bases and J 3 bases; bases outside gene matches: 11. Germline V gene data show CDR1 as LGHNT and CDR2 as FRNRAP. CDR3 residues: CASTPSGRFIYEQYF. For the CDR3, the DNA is TGTGCTAGCACTCCTAGCGGGAGATTTATCTACGAGCAGTACTTC.

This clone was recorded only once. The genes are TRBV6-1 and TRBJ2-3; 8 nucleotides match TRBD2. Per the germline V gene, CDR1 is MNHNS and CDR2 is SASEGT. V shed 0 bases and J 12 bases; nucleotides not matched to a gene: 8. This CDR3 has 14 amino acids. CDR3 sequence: CASSEAIPSGGQYF. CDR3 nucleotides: TGTGCCAGCAGTGAAGCTATCCCCAGCGGGGGACAGTATTTT.

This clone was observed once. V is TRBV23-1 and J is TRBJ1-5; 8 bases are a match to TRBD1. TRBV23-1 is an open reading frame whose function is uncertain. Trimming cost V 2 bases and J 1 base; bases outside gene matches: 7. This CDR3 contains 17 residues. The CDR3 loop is CASSQQQGVKSNQPQHF. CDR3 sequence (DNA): TGCGCCAGCAGTCAACAACAGGGGGTCAAGAGCAATCAGCCCCAGCATTTT.

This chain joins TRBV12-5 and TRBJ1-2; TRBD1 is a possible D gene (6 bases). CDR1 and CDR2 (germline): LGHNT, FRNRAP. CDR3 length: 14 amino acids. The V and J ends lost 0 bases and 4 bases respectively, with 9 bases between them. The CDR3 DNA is TGTGCTAGTGGTTTGGTCGGGGGGCTCTATGGCTACACCTTC. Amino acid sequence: CASGLVGGLYGYTF.

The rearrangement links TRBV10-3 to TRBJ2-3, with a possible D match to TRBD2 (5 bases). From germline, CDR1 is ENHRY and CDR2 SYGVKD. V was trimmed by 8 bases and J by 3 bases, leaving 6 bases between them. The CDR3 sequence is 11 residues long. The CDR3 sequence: CAIRGTDTQYF. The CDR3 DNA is TGTGCCATCCGGGGTACAGATACGCAGTATTTT.

The CDR3 DNA reads TGTGCCAGCAGCCACCGACAGGGGAGCACAGATACGCAGTATTTT. Protein: CASSHRQGSTDTQYF. V and J are TRBV5-4 and TRBJ2-3, with 8 bases matching TRBD1. V was pared by 4 bases and J by 0 bases, with 4 bases of the junction left unmatched. CDR1 SGHNT and CDR2 YYREEE come from the germline V gene (reference sequence). The CDR3 is made up of 15 amino acids.

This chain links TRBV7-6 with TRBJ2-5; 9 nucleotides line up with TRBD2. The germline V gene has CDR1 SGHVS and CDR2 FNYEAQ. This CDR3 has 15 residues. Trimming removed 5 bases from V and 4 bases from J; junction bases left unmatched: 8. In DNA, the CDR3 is TGTGCCAGCAGCCGATCTAGCGGGGTGATAGAGACCCAGTACTTC. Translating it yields CASSRSSGVIETQYF. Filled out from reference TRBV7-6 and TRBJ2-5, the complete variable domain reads GAGVSQSPRYKVTKRGQDVALRCDPISGHVSLYWYRQALGQGPEFLTYFNYEAQQDKSGLPNDRFSAERPEGSISTLTIQRTEQRDSAMYRCASSRSSGVIETQYFGPGTRLLVL.

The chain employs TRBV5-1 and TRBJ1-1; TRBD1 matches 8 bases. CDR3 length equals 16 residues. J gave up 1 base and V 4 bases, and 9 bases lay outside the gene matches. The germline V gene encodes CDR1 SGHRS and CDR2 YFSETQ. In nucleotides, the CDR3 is TGCGCCAGCAGCCCCGGACAGGGCAGGGGGAACACTGAAGCTTTCTTT. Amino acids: CASSPGQGRGNTEAFF.

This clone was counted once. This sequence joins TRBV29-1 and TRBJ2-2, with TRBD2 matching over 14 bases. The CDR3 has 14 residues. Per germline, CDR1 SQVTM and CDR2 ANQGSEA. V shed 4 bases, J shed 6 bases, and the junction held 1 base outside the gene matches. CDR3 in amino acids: CSVGLAGGSGELFF. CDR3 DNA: TGCAGCGTTGGACTAGCGGGAGGGTCCGGGGAGCTGTTTTTT.